This T cell receptor beta chain was sequenced for a study of T cells after yellow fever vaccination. Background on the study: Libraries from low-cell-number fractions were prepared with the SMART-Seq v4 Ultra Low Input RNA kit. General study results and limits: Just a small share of clonotypes turned up in the CD4 compartment as well as the CD8 compartment. The bulk population could contribute abundant contaminating clonotypes to FACS-sorted repertoires. Post-booster reappearance was seen for most primary-vaccination clones (around 97% CD4, around 91% CD8).

A word on this clonotype: The antigen is undetermined.

Germline CDR1 KGHSH, CDR2 LQKENI. V was clipped by 4 bases and J by 3 bases, with 9 bases between them. The CDR3 has 13 residues. TCRdb analysed the 5' RACE reads with MiXCR anew, one entry per CDR3 protein. The table lists 400,000 to 450,000 distinct CDR3 sequences, over 15% of them singletons. This TCR derives from a man between 18 and 29 years old who received the YFV17D yellow fever vaccine. Here the sequenced sample was PBMCs, taken before the yellow fever booster vaccination. This chain joins TRBV18 and TRBJ1-2, with unresolved D. This CDR3 is CASSQGGHYGYTF. In DNA form, the CDR3 reads TGTGCCAGCTCACAGGGAGGGCACTATGGCTACACCTTC.